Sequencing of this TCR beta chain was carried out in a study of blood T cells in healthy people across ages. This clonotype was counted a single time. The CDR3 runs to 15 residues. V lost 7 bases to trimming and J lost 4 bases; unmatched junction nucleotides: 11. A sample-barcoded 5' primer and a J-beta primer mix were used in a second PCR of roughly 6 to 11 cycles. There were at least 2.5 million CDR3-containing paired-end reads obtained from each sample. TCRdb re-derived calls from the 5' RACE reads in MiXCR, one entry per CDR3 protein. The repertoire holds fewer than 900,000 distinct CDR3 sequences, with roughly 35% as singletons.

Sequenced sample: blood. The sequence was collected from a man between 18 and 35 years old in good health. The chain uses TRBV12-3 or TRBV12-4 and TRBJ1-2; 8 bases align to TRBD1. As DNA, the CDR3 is TGTGCCAGCATCCACGGACAGGGCGTTGGCTATGGCTACACCTTC. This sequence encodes CASIHGQGVGYGYTF.